A single sample is the source of the 25 T cell receptor beta chains below, sequenced in a study of cytomegalovirus exposure and HLA in healthy donors. The PCR had 60 Vbeta and 13 Jbeta primers. Sequencing used immunoSEQ multiplex PCR; TCRdb keeps in-frame clones, though not all of them. The data show 110,000 or so clones, roughly four fifths seen once. The sample comprised PBMCs. Receptors were obtained from a woman between 35 and 50 years old in good health and CMV-seropositive.

This clone is a singleton in its sample. The chain has TRBV5-6 and TRBJ2-2, with a tentative D call TRBD2 (5 bases). The CDR3 contains 16 residues. Trimming took 4 bases from V and 1 from J, leaving 14 bases between them. Germline-derived CDR1 and CDR2 are SGHDT and YYEEEE. The chain's CDR3 is CASSPRVTENTGELFF. CDR3 nucleotides: TGTGCCAGCAGCCCGAGGGTGACGGAGAACACCGGGGAGCTGTTTTTT.

This chain connects TRBV2 to TRBJ1-4; D is undetermined. The V gene lost 6 bases and the J gene lost 8 bases, with 10 bases spanning the gap. CDR3 length equals 12 residues. Per germline, CDR1 SNHLY and CDR2 FYNNEI. CDR3 region: CASSAEEEKLFF. The CDR3 DNA is TGTGCCAGCAGCGCAGAGGAGGAAAAACTGTTTTTT. Combining the CDR3 with reference TRBV2 and TRBJ1-4 gives the whole variable domain EPEVTQTPSHQVTQMGQEVILRCVPISNHLYFYWYRQILGQKVEFLVSFYNNEISEKSEIFDDQFSVERPDGSNFTLKIRSTKLEDSAMYFCASSAEEEKLFFGSGTQLSVL.

This clone was detected a few times. The gene calls are TRBV12-5 and TRBJ1-1; perhaps TRBD1 as D (6 bases). Looked up from germline, CDR1 is LGHNT and CDR2 is FRNRAP. V was clipped by 5 bases and J by 1 base, with 17 bases between them. The CDR3 has 16 amino acids. The CDR3 DNA is TGTGCTAGTGGTGACCCAACGGGACAAACGAACACTGAAGCTTTCTTT. The encoded protein is CASGDPTGQTNTEAFF.

This clone was observed a single time. The chain is built from TRBV4-3 and TRBJ2-3; a weak D match, TRBD1 (5 bases). The CDR3 extends over 15 amino acids. Trimming shortened V by 1 base and J by 6 bases, and 14 bases separated the two germline ends. CDR1 and CDR2 (germline): LGHNA, YSLEER. CDR3 sequence (DNA): TGCGCCAGCAGCCAAGGGCCAGGGCCCCCCGATACGCAGTATTTT. It translates to CASSQGPGPPDTQYF.

This clone was observed a single time. V gene TRBV4-3 combines with J gene TRBJ2-1, with TRBD1 identical over 12 bases. The V gene end was trimmed by 2 bases and the J gene end by 5 bases; junction bases not matched to a gene: 7. This CDR3 region has 17 residues. Germline V gives CDR1 LGHNA, CDR2 YSLEER. CDR3 nucleotide sequence: TGCGCCAGCAGCCAATCCATTCGGGACAGGGGGCACAATGAGCAGTTCTTC. Translating gives CASSQSIRDRGHNEQFF.

J is TRBJ2-7 and V is TRBV28, with 8 positions matching TRBD2. Per the germline V gene, CDR1 is MDHEN and CDR2 is SYDVKM. The CDR3 is 17 amino acids. V trimming: 5 bases; J trimming: 2 bases; junction bases outside the gene matches: 14. DNA for the CDR3: TGTGCCAGCAGTGAATCCCGGGTTAGCGGGAACCCCTACGAGCAGTACTTC. Protein: CASSESRVSGNPYEQYF.

The table lists this clone with a count of one. CDR3 loop: CASSPRGSGGDRFF. The CDR3 coding sequence is TGTGCCAGCAGCCCTCGGGGTAGCGGGGGGGACCGGTTCTTC. The chain is built from TRBV7-6 and TRBJ2-1; 11 bases agree with TRBD2. CDR3 length: 14 amino acids. After removal of 5 bases from V and 15 bases from J, the junction contained 12 bases not matched to a gene. Germline V gene data show CDR1 as SGHVS and CDR2 as FNYEAQ. The full variable domain, with the rest looked up from reference TRBV7-6 and TRBJ2-1, is GAGVSQSPRYKVTKRGQDVALRCDPISGHVSLYWYRQALGQGPEFLTYFNYEAQQDKSGLPNDRFSAERPEGSISTLTIQRTEQRDSAMYRCASSPRGSGGDRFFGPGTRLTVL.

This clone was counted a few times. This chain links TRBV28 with TRBJ1-3, with 8 bases that match TRBD1. Germline-derived CDR1 and CDR2 are MDHEN and SYDVKM. V shed 6 bases, J shed 4 bases, and the junction held 17 bases outside the gene matches. The CDR3 runs to 18 residues. The CDR3 region has the DNA TGTGCCAGCAGCCGACGGACAGGGAGGATAGGGAGAGGAAACACCATATATTTT. Translated, it gives CASSRRTGRIGRGNTIYF. Based on the CDR3 plus reference TRBV28 and TRBJ1-3, the full variable domain is DVKVTQSSRYLVKRTGEKVFLECVQDMDHENMFWYRQDPGLGLRLIYFSYDVKMKEKGDIPEGYSVSREKKERFSLILESASTNQTSMYLCASSRRTGRIGRGNTIYFGEGSWLTVV.

As DNA, the CDR3 is TGTGCCAGCAGTCTCGGGCAGGGAATGACCCAGCATTTT. The encoded protein is CASSLGQGMTQHF. V and J are TRBV7-9 and TRBJ1-5; D is perhaps TRBD1 (5 bases). Trimming left V 6 bases short and J 11 bases short, with 17 bases between. Per germline, CDR1 SEHNR and CDR2 FQNEAQ (reference sequence). The CDR3 runs to 13 residues.

The chain is built from TRBV30 and TRBJ2-5, with 8 bases identical to TRBD1. The J call is uncertain, as TRBJ2-7 better fits the DNA end. Germline CDR1 reads GTSNPN; CDR2 reads SVGIG (reference sequence). This CDR3 has 14 amino acids. CDR3 amino acids: CAWSWDRPPYEQYF. The CDR3 nucleotides are TGTGCCTGGAGCTGGGACAGGCCGCCCTACGAGCAGTACTTC.

This clone was seen a few times. CDR3 in amino acids: CASKTTGSTEAFF. CDR3 DNA sequence: TGTGCCAGCAAAACGACAGGGTCCACTGAAGCTTTCTTT. The chain carries TRBV6-5 and TRBJ1-1; 7 nucleotides align to TRBD1. Trimming cost V 7 bases and J 4 bases; bases outside gene matches: 6. The CDR3 contains 13 residues. The germline V gene encodes CDR1 MNHEY and CDR2 SVGAGI.

CDR3 region: CASSVGASGRASTDTQYF. The DNA for the CDR3 is TGTGCCAGCAGCGTAGGGGCTAGCGGGAGAGCTAGCACAGATACGCAGTATTTT. This rearrangement joins TRBV9 to TRBJ2-3; 10 bases match TRBD2. The CDR3 is made up of 18 amino acids. Germline CDR1 SGDLS, CDR2 YYNGEE. V trimming: 0 bases; J trimming: 0 bases; junction bases outside the gene matches: 7.

V gene TRBV6-6 combines with J gene TRBJ1-2; maybe TRBD1 (5 bases). The V end lost 5 bases, the J end lost 5 bases, and 9 bases lay between the germline ends. This CDR3 comprises 12 residues. Per the germline V gene, CDR1 is MNHNY and CDR2 is SVGAGI (reference sequence). The CDR3 sequence: CASSAGPYGYTF. In DNA, the CDR3 is TGTGCCAGCAGTGCAGGGCCTTATGGCTACACCTTC.

The rearrangement joins TRBV5-4 to TRBJ2-5; 9 bases match TRBD1. Germline assignment: CDR1 SGHNT and CDR2 YYREEE (reference sequence). The CDR3 totals 19 residues. V shed 4 bases and J 3 bases; nucleotides not matched to a gene: 19. The CDR3 loop is CASSPSTGGGIHREETQYF. CDR3 nucleotide sequence: TGTGCCAGCAGCCCGAGTACAGGGGGCGGCATCCATAGGGAAGAGACCCAGTACTTC.

This chain joins TRBV18 and TRBJ1-4; D perhaps matches TRBD1 (5 bases). Germline lookup yields CDR1 KGHSH and CDR2 LQKENI. Trimming pared 3 bases from V and 12 bases from J, leaving 14 bases between. The CDR3 is made up of 13 amino acids. CDR3 region: CASSPKQGFELFF. The CDR3 DNA reads as TGTGCCAGCTCACCGAAGCAGGGCTTTGAACTGTTTTTT.

The CDR3 coding sequence is TGTGCCAGCAGCTTGGGGGGGGGCCTCAATGAGCAGTTCTTC. This codes for CASSLGGGLNEQFF. This chain links TRBV5-4 with TRBJ2-1; possible D gene TRBD2, 7 bases. V dropped 0 bases and J dropped 6 bases, with 10 bases sitting between them. CDR3 length equals 14 residues. From germline, CDR1 is SGHNT and CDR2 YYREEE (reference sequence). The full variable domain, its missing parts supplied by reference TRBV5-4 and TRBJ2-1, is ETGVTQSPTHLIKTRGQQVTLRCSSQSGHNTVSWYQQALGQGPQFIFQYYREEENGRGNFPPRFSGLQFPNYSSELNVNALELDDSALYLCASSLGGGLNEQFFGPGTRLTVL.

This sequence joins TRBV7-9 and TRBJ2-7; 7 nucleotides align to TRBD2. The CDR3 is 16 amino acids. V was clipped by 3 bases and J by 6 bases; unmatched bases: 14. CDR1 and CDR2 from the germline V gene are SEHNR and FQNEAQ (reference sequence). Written as DNA, the CDR3 is TGTGCCAGCAGCTTCGGGGGGAACGGGTTTATAACCGAGCAGTACTTC. Translated: CASSFGGNGFITEQYF.

Note on this clone: The junction departs from the called germline gene at one end, perhaps through a read error. The chain has TRBV28 and TRBJ2-7, with D maybe TRBD1 (5 bases). CDR1 MDHEN and CDR2 SYDVKM come from the germline V gene. This CDR3 has 14 amino acids. The CDR3 DNA reads TGTGCCAGTAAACCGAGCGACAGCTCCTCCGAGCAGTACTTC. Its protein is CASKPSDSSSEQYF.

This clone has only one observation. This chain links TRBV19 with TRBJ2-2; maybe TRBD2 (5 bases). CDR3 length equals 13 residues. The germline V and J ends were trimmed by 3 bases and 9 bases, with 11 bases remaining between them. Per the germline V gene, CDR1 is LNHDA and CDR2 is SQIVND (reference sequence). The chain's CDR3 is CASSMWAGRELFF. The CDR3 DNA reads TGTGCCAGTAGTATGTGGGCGGGTCGGGAGCTGTTTTTT.

This chain connects TRBV7-9 to TRBJ2-1; unclear D gene. V lost 5 bases and J lost 6, with 8 bases in between. CDR1 SEHNR and CDR2 FQNEAQ come from the germline V gene (reference sequence). The CDR3 loop spans 12 amino acids. The CDR3 here is CASSLYSNEQFF. The CDR3 region has the DNA TGTGCCAGCAGCCTGTACTCCAATGAGCAGTTCTTC.

This clone was seen only a few times. J is TRBJ2-3 and V is TRBV4-1; D uncertain. The CDR3 totals 13 residues. Deletions cut 1 base from V and 2 bases from J, with 4 bases between. The germline V gene encodes CDR1 MGHRA and CDR2 YSYEKL. CDR3 sequence: CASSQVYTDTQYF. The DNA for the CDR3 is TGCGCCAGCAGCCAAGTTTACACAGATACGCAGTATTTT.

CDR3 loop: CAWSVIQGVGNTIYF. In nucleotides, the CDR3 is TGTGCCTGGAGTGTGATACAGGGTGTAGGAAACACCATATATTTT. J is TRBJ1-3 and V is TRBV30, with TRBD1 as a possible D gene (6 bases). Germline loops: CDR1 GTSNPN, CDR2 SVGIG (reference sequence). Trimming stripped 0 bases from V and 4 bases from J, with 13 bases between. The CDR3 extends over 15 amino acids.

This clone turned up a few times. The rearrangement joins TRBV9 to TRBJ2-2, with D perhaps matching TRBD1 (6 bases). The CDR3 is 15 amino acids. Germline CDR1 is SGDLS and CDR2 is YYNGEE. Between the trimmed V and J ends, which lost 7 bases and 1 base, there was a span of 14 bases. The CDR3 region has the DNA TGTGCCAGCGCGGCAAACAGGGAGAACACCGGGGAGCTGTTTTTT. It encodes CASAANRENTGELFF.

V usage is TRBV5-4 and J usage is TRBJ2-2; TRBD2 agrees at 7 bases. There are 15 residues in the CDR3. CDR1 SGHNT and CDR2 YYREEE come from the germline V gene (reference sequence). V shed 0 bases, J shed 4 bases, and the junction held 3 bases outside the gene matches. CDR3 in amino acids: CASSLAPSGTGELFF. The CDR3 DNA reads as TGTGCCAGCAGCTTGGCCCCTAGCGGCACCGGGGAGCTGTTTTTT.

The chain employs TRBV5-1 and TRBJ2-7, with D perhaps matching TRBD1 (6 bases). V lost 0 bases to trimming and J lost 2 bases, with 15 bases between them. The CDR3 length is 16 residues. Per germline, CDR1 SGHRS and CDR2 YFSETQ. This CDR3 is CASSLGAGRTAYEQYF. The DNA of the CDR3 is TGCGCCAGCAGCTTGGGGGCCGGACGGACAGCCTACGAGCAGTACTTC.